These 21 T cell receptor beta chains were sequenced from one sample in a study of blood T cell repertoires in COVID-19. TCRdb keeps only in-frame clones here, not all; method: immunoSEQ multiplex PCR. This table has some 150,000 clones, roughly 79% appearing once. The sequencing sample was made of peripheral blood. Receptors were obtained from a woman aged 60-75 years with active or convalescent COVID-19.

CDR3 sequence: CASSAKTGDSTDTQYF. The CDR3 DNA follows: TGTGCCAGTAGTGCGAAGACAGGGGATTCCACAGATACGCAGTATTTT. The chain carries TRBV19 and TRBJ2-3; 8 bases are a match to TRBD1. The junction had 9 bases not matched to a gene; V was cut back by 5 bases and J by 2 bases. The germline gives CDR1 LNHDA, CDR2 SQIVND (reference sequence). The CDR3 contains 16 residues.

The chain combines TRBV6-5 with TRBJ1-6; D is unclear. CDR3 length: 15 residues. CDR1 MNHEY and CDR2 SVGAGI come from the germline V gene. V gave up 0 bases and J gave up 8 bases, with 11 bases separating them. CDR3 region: CASSYSSGSDSPLHF. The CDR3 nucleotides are TGTGCCAGCAGTTACTCCTCCGGGAGTGATTCACCCCTCCACTTT.

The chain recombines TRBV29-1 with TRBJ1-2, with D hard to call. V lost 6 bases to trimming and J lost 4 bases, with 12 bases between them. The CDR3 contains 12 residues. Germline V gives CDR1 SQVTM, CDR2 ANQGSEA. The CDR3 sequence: CSVAGSAYGYTF. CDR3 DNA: TGCAGCGTGGCCGGCAGCGCCTATGGCTACACCTTC.

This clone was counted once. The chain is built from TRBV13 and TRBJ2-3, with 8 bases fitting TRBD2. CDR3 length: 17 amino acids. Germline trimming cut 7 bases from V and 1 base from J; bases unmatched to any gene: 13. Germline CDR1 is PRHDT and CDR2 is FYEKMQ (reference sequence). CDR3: CASTTRRGARGTDTQYF. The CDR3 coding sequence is TGTGCCAGCACGACCAGGCGGGGGGCCAGAGGCACAGATACGCAGTATTTT.

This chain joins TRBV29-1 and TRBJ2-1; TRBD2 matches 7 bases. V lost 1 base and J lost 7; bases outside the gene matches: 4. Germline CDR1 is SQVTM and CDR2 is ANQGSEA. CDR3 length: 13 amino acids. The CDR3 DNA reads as TGCAGCGTTGAAGGGACTAGGGGAAATGAGCAGTTCTTC. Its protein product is CSVEGTRGNEQFF.

CDR3 nucleotides: TGTGCCAGCCAGCCCACTAGCGGGGGAGATGAGCAGTTCTTC. It yields the protein CASQPTSGGDEQFF. The rearrangement links TRBV19 to TRBJ2-1; 11 bases agree with TRBD2. Trimming at V came to 9 bases and at J to 8 bases, leaving 9 bases not matched to a gene. Germline loops: CDR1 LNHDA, CDR2 SQIVND (reference sequence). The CDR3 contains 14 residues.

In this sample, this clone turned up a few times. CDR3 residues: CASSGLAGPIEQFF. The CDR3 region has the DNA TGTGCCAGCTCCGGACTAGCGGGACCGATCGAGCAGTTCTTC. J is TRBJ2-1 and V is TRBV27; 12 nucleotides match TRBD2. V gave up 8 bases and J gave up 10 bases; unmatched junction bases: 9. The CDR3 is 14 amino acids. The germline V gene has CDR1 MNHEY and CDR2 SMNVEV (reference sequence).

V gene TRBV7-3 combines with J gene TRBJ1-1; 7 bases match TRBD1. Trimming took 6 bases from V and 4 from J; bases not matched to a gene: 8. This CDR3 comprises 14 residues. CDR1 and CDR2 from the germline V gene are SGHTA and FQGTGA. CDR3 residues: CASRPTGLSTEAFF. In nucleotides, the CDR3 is TGTGCCAGCAGGCCGACAGGGCTAAGCACTGAAGCTTTCTTT.

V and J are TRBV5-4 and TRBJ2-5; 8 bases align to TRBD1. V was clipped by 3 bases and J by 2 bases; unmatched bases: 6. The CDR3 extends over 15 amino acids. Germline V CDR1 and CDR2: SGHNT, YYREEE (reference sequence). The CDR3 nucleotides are TGTGCCAGCAGCTCGGACAGGGCGCTACAAGAGACCCAGTACTTC. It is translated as CASSSDRALQETQYF.

CDR3 sequence reads: CASSLARLAGDSVLYEQYF. The CDR3 DNA follows: TGTGCCAGCAGCTTAGCCAGACTAGCGGGAGACTCCGTTTTGTACGAGCAGTACTTC. This sequence joins TRBV7-9 and TRBJ2-7, with 12 nucleotides matching TRBD2. This CDR3 has 19 residues. Germline V gene lookup returns CDR1 SEHNR and CDR2 FQNEAQ (reference sequence). Losses at the gene ends were 0 bases for V and 4 bases for J; bases not matched to a gene: 13.

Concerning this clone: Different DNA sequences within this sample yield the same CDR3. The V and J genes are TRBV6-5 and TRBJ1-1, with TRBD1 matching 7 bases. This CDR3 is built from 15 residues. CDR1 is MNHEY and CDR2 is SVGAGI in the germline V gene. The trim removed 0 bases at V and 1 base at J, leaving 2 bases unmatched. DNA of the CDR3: TGTGCCAGCAGTTACTCTCGACAGGGGAACACTGAAGCTTTCTTT. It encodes CASSYSRQGNTEAFF.

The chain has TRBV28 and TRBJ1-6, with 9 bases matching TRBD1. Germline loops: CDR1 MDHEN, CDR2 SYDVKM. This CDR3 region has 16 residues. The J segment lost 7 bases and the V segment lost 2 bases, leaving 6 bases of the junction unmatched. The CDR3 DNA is TGTGCCAGCAGTTTAAGTGTCGGGACAGGGAATTCACCCCTCCACTTT. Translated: CASSLSVGTGNSPLHF.

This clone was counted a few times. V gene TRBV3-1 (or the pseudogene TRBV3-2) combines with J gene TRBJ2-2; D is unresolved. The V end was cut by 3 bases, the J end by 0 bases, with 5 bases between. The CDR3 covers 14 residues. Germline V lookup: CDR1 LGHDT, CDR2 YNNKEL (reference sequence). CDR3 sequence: CASSQAANTGELFF. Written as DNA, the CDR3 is TGTGCCAGCAGCCAGGCGGCGAACACCGGGGAGCTGTTTTTT.

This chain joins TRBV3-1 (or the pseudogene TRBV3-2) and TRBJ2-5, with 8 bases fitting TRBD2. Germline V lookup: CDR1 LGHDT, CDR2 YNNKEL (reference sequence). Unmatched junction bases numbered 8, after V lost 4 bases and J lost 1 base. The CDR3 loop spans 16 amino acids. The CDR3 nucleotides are TGTGCCAGCAGCCTGCGGCAGCGGGGGTCCCAAGAGACCCAGTACTTC. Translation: CASSLRQRGSQETQYF.

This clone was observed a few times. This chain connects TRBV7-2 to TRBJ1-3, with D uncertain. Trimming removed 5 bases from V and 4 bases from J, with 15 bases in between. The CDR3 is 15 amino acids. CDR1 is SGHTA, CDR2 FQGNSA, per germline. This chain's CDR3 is CASSTHLSPGNTIYF. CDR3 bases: TGTGCCAGCAGCACACACCTTTCCCCGGGAAACACCATATATTTT.

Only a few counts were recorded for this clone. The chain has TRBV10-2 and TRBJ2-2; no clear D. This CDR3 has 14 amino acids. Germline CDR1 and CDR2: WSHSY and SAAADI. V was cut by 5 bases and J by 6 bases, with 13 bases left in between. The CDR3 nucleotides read TGCGCCAGCAGTCATACCCCCCGGGCCGGGGAGCTGTTTTTT. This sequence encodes CASSHTPRAGELFF.

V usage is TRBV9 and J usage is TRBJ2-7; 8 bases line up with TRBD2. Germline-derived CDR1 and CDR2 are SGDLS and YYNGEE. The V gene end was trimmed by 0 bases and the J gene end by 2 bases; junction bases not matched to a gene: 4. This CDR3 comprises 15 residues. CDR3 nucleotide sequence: TGTGCCAGCAGCGTAGCTGATAGCGGGGCCTACGAGCAGTACTTC. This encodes CASSVADSGAYEQYF.

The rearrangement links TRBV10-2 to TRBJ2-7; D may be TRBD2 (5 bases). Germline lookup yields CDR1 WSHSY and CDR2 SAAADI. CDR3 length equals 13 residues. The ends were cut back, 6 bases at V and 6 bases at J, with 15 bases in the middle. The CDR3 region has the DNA TGCGCCAGCAGAGCCGGGATGTCTGGCGAGCAGTACGTC. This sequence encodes CASRAGMSGEQYV.

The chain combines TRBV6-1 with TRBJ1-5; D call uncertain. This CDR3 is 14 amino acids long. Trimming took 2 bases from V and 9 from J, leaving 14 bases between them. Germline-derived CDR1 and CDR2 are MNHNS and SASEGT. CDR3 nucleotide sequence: TGTGCCAGCAGTGAACGGAGCTTCTATTGGCCCCAGCATTTT. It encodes CASSERSFYWPQHF.

DNA of the CDR3: TGTGCCACCAGTGAGACCGGGACAGGAGCTAACTATGGCTACACCTTC. This gives the protein CATSETGTGANYGYTF. This chain links TRBV24-1 with TRBJ1-2, with TRBD1 matching 8 bases. The germline CDR1 and CDR2 sequences are KGHDR and SFDVKD. CDR3 length equals 16 residues. The V segment lost 4 bases and the J segment 0 bases; nucleotides outside the gene matches: 6.

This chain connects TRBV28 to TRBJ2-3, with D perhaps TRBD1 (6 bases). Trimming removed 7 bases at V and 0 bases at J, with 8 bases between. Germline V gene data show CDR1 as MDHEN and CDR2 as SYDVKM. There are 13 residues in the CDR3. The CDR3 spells CASNRGSTDTQYF. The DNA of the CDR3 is TGTGCCAGCAATAGGGGGAGCACAGATACGCAGTATTTT.